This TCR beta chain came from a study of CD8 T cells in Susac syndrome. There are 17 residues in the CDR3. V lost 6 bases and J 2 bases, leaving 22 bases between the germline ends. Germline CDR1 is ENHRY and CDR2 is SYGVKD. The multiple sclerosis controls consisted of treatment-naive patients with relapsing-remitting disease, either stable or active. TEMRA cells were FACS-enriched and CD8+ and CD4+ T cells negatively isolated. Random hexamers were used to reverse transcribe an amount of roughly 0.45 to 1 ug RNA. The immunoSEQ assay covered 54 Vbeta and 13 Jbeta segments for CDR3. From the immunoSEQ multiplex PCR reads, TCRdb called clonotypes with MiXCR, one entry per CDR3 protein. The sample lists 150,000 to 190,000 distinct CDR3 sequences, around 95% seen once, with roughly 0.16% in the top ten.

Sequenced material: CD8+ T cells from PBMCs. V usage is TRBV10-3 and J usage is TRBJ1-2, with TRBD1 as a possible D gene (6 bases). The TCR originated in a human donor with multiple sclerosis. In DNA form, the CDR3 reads TGTGCCATCAGAACCGGGACACTAGATTTCGAAAACTATGGCTACACCTTC. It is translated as CAIRTGTLDFENYGYTF.